These 2 T cell receptor beta chains came from one sample sequenced in a study of shared clonotypes between healthy human individuals. Cells designated naive CD8 were CD45RO-negative and were positively selected for CCR7, with terminally differentiated effector memory CD45RA+ cells excluded. Clones were sequenced by immunoSEQ multiplex PCR, and TCRdb holds only the in-frame ones, with some missing. The sample holds roughly 890,000 clones, more than 85% seen once. Sequencing was performed on naive CD8+ T cells sorted from blood. These receptors were obtained from a man aged 25-40 years in good health.

The rearrangement uses TRBV15 and TRBJ2-7, with a weak D call TRBD2 (6 bases). This CDR3 has 13 amino acids. Germline-derived CDR1 and CDR2 are LNHNV and YYDKDF (reference sequence). Trimming cost V 6 bases and J 5 bases, with 14 bases left between them. CDR3 DNA: TGTGCCACCAGGTTCGGGAGCGTAGACGAGCAGTACTTC. Its translation: CATRFGSVDEQYF.

V gene TRBV5-1 combines with J gene TRBJ2-7; D perhaps matches TRBD1 (5 bases). The ends were cut back, 5 bases at V and 4 bases at J, with 10 bases in the middle. Germline CDR1 and CDR2: SGHRS and YFSETQ. This CDR3 comprises 12 residues. The CDR3, as DNA: TGCGCCAGCAGATCCGACAGTTACGAGCAGTACTTC. It yields the protein CASRSDSYEQYF.